The text below deals with one T cell receptor beta chain. As yet, its antigen is unknown. The sample comes from a study of Ad26.COV2.S vaccination and SARS-CoV-2 variants. Whole-study results and caveats: Vaccinated individuals (as opposed to placebo recipients) had higher spike-specific TCR breadth. It was found that vaccine and placebo recipients had similar non-spike TCR breadth.

The protocol was immunoSEQ multiplex PCR, while the TCRdb copy is restricted to in-frame clones and leaves out a portion. This sample has 350,000 to 400,000 clones; around 85% occur once, and the top ten carry under 4%. In germline, CDR1 is WSHSY, CDR2 SAAADI. The V and J ends lost 5 bases and 1 base respectively, with 11 bases between them. CDR3 length: 14 residues. Described treatment: 15 to 20 received Ad26.COV2.S at low or high dose, single or two shots; several received placebo; per-sample allocation not given. Samples came from day 63 after the first vaccine or placebo injection. Boston provided a donor who was an adult aged 18-55 years. The shot given was an Ad26 vector that makes Wuhan-strain SARS-CoV-2 spike.

This clonotype was sampled from a person between 18 and 60 years old who received the Ad26.COV2.S COVID-19 vaccine or a placebo. Here the sequenced sample was peripheral blood, taken in a trial of Ad26.COV2.S vaccine versus placebo. V usage is TRBV10-2 and J usage is TRBJ1-1, with D possibly being TRBD1 (6 bases). CDR3 in amino acids: CASSRAGANTEAFF. The CDR3 coding sequence is TGCGCCAGCAGTCGGGCAGGGGCGAACACTGAAGCTTTCTTT.